These 21 T cell receptor beta chains share one sample of origin, sequenced in a study of identical twins. A single record per CDR3 protein comes from TCRdb applying MiXCR to the 5' RACE reads. Counted here are more than 1.5 million distinct CDR3 sequences, around a third occurring once; the ten biggest clones make up about 0.27%. The sequencing input was cord blood. The receptors come from a newborn girl in good health.

This clonotype was observed once. A much larger clone lies a single base off, so this may be a read error. The chain employs TRBV20-1 and TRBJ2-1; D gene unclear. The end of the DNA fits TRBJ2-7 better, so the J call may be wrong. This CDR3 is 11 amino acids long. Per germline, CDR1 DFQATT and CDR2 SNEGSKA (reference sequence). The CDR3 coding sequence is TGCAGTGCTAGAGATAGCAATGAGCAGTACTTC. Translated: CSARDSNEQYF.

This clonotype was detected many times. This chain connects TRBV7-9 to TRBJ1-2; 8 nucleotides match TRBD1. CDR3 size: 14 residues. The V gene's germline CDR1 is SEHNR and CDR2 FQNEAQ (reference sequence). With V trimmed by 6 bases and J by 3 bases, 6 bases remained unmatched. CDR3 in amino acids: CASSFQGADYGYTF. The CDR3 nucleotides are TGTGCCAGCAGTTTTCAGGGGGCGGACTATGGCTACACCTTC.

The chain recombines TRBV20-1 with TRBJ1-1; 9 bases line up with TRBD1. Germline V lookup: CDR1 DFQATT, CDR2 SNEGSKA (reference sequence). The V and J ends lost 1 base and 2 bases, in that order; junction bases with no gene match: 2. This CDR3 is built from 14 residues. DNA of the CDR3: TGCAGTGCTAGAGGGACAGGGGTTAACACTGAAGCTTTCTTT. Translating gives CSARGTGVNTEAFF.

V usage is TRBV19 and J usage is TRBJ1-2; D is uncertain. CDR1 is LNHDA and CDR2 is SQIVND in the germline V gene (reference sequence). V was cut by 3 bases and J by 1 base, with 9 bases left in between. This CDR3 comprises 14 residues. CDR3 in amino acids: CASSIDALNYGYTF. The CDR3 nucleotides read TGTGCCAGTAGTATCGACGCACTTAACTATGGCTACACCTTC. The variable domain in full, with the rest retrieved from reference TRBV19 and TRBJ1-2, is DGGITQSPKYLFRKEGQNVTLSCEQNLNHDAMYWYRQDPGQGLRLIYYSQIVNDFQKGDIAEGYSVSREKKESFPLTVTSAQKNPTAFYLCASSIDALNYGYTFGSGTRLTVV.

CDR3 residues: CSATKRYNEQYF. CDR3 DNA: TGCAGTGCTACAAAGCGGTACAATGAGCAGTACTTC. The chain recombines TRBV20-1 with TRBJ2-1; D might be TRBD2 (5 bases). The DNA end favors TRBJ2-7, so the J call may be wrong. The CDR3 length is 12 residues. CDR1 and CDR2 from the germline V gene are DFQATT and SNEGSKA (reference sequence).

The chain is built from TRBV20-1 and TRBJ2-7; 7 bases match TRBD2. V shed 3 bases and J 3 bases; nucleotides not matched to a gene: 5. CDR3 length equals 13 residues. Germline CDR1 DFQATT, CDR2 SNEGSKA (reference sequence). In DNA, the CDR3 is TGCAGTGCTAGCCGGGACTATCGCTACGAGCAGTACTTC. Protein product: CSASRDYRYEQYF.

This clonotype was counted between two and nine times. V gene TRBV7-8 combines with J gene TRBJ1-5; 8 bases are a match to TRBD1. The junction had 8 bases not matched to a gene; V was cut back by 5 bases and J by 2 bases. The CDR3 spans 16 residues. Per the germline V gene, CDR1 is SGHVS and CDR2 is FQNEAQ. CDR3 residues: CASSVIPGQGNQPQHF. For the CDR3, the DNA is TGTGCCAGCAGCGTCATCCCGGGACAGGGCAATCAGCCCCAGCATTTT.

There are a few counts of this clonotype. The V call is TRBV4-1, the J call TRBJ2-7; D call uncertain. V was cut by 3 bases and J by 0 bases, with 9 bases left in between. From germline, CDR1 is MGHRA and CDR2 YSYEKL. The CDR3 extends over 14 amino acids. The CDR3, as DNA: TGCGCCAGCAGCCATGGTATTAGCTCCTACGAGCAGTACTTC. Translation: CASSHGISSYEQYF.

V gene TRBV10-3 combines with J gene TRBJ1-2; 10 positions agree with TRBD1. V lost 6 bases and J lost 2; bases outside the gene matches: 6. Looked up from germline, CDR1 is ENHRY and CDR2 is SYGVKD. CDR3 size: 15 residues. The CDR3 nucleotides are TGTGCCATCAGAGACGACAGGGGGCAGAACTATGGCTACACCTTC. Translated, it gives CAIRDDRGQNYGYTF.

The V call is TRBV20-1, the J call TRBJ2-3; D might be TRBD1 (5 bases). This CDR3 region has 11 residues. V lost 5 bases, J lost 4 bases, and 7 bases lay in between. Germline lookup yields CDR1 DFQATT and CDR2 SNEGSKA (reference sequence). The CDR3 coding sequence is TGCAGTGCTCCAGGGCCAGATACGCAGTATTTT. This translates into CSAPGPDTQYF.

V usage is TRBV5-1 and J usage is TRBJ2-7; D is perhaps TRBD1 (6 bases). Per germline, CDR1 SGHRS and CDR2 YFSETQ. The CDR3 has 16 amino acids. Trimming pared 3 bases from V and 0 bases from J, leaving 16 bases between. The CDR3 nucleotides are TGCGCCAGCAGCTGGGAGTACCGGACAGACTCCTACGAGCAGTACTTC. Translation: CASSWEYRTDSYEQYF. The full variable domain, in which reference TRBV5-1 and TRBJ2-7 provide the parts outside the CDR3, is KAGVTQTPRYLIKTRGQQVTLSCSPISGHRSVSWYQQTPGQGLQFLFEYFSETQRNKGNFPGRFSGRQFSNSRSEMNVSTLELGDSALYLCASSWEYRTDSYEQYFGPGTRLTVT.

The chain has TRBV20-1 and TRBJ1-1, with D possibly matching TRBD1 (5 bases). Between the trimmed V and J ends, which lost 3 bases and 1 base, there was a span of 12 bases. The CDR3 runs 14 residues. Germline V lookup: CDR1 DFQATT, CDR2 SNEGSKA (reference sequence). CDR3 in amino acids: CSASLGGANTEAFF. In DNA form, the CDR3 reads TGCAGTGCTAGTCTGGGGGGAGCGAACACTGAAGCTTTCTTT.

This clonotype was seen a handful of times. The chain combines TRBV7-2 with TRBJ2-3; 10 positions agree with TRBD2. The V segment lost 3 bases and the J segment 2 bases; nucleotides outside the gene matches: 11. The CDR3 totals 18 residues. The germline V gene has CDR1 SGHTA and CDR2 FQGNSA. CDR3 loop: CASSLSVLAGVPTDTQYF. The CDR3 nucleotides read TGTGCCAGCAGCTTGTCCGTGCTAGCGGGGGTCCCCACAGATACGCAGTATTTT.

The rearrangement links TRBV7-9 to TRBJ2-1, with TRBD2 identical over 9 bases. Germline CDR1 and CDR2: SEHNR and FQNEAQ (reference sequence). V lost 0 bases to trimming and J lost 4 bases; unmatched junction nucleotides: 10. This CDR3 region has 18 residues. The CDR3 DNA is TGTGCCAGCAGCTTAGCGCCCCAGCGGGGGGCCCTTTACAATGAGCAGTTCTTC. This translates into CASSLAPQRGALYNEQFF.

J is TRBJ2-5 and V is TRBV11-2; 13 positions match TRBD2. The CDR3 is made up of 16 amino acids. The germline CDR1 and CDR2 sequences are SGHAT and FQNNGV. V lost 8 bases, J lost 2 bases, and 8 bases stayed unmatched. CDR3: CASARGTSGIQETQYF. The CDR3 DNA reads TGTGCCAGCGCCAGAGGGACTAGCGGGATTCAAGAGACCCAGTACTTC.

The chain combines TRBV2 with TRBJ2-7; D not certain. This CDR3 region has 11 residues. Germline CDR1 reads SNHLY; CDR2 reads FYNNEI. Trimming stripped 2 bases from V and 12 bases from J, with 11 bases between. CDR3: CASSESQLRYF. The CDR3 coding sequence is TGTGCCAGCAGTGAATCGCAGCTAAGGTACTTC.

Points on this clonotype: Because it lacks the conserved phenylalanine or tryptophan at the end, this CDR3 is likely a read error. The chain uses TRBV10-2 and TRBJ2-4; perhaps D is TRBD1 or TRBD2 (5 bases each). The tail of the sequence fits TRBJ2-7 better, so the J call may be wrong. This CDR3 has 13 residues. CDR1 WSHSY and CDR2 SAAADI come from the germline V gene. CDR3: CASSEGTSYEQYL. CDR3 DNA sequence: TGCGCCAGCAGTGAGGGGACCTCTTACGAGCAGTACTTG.

This clonotype was detected many times. The V call is TRBV20-1, the J call TRBJ2-7; no clear D gene. The CDR3 runs to 12 residues. Germline V CDR1 and CDR2: DFQATT, SNEGSKA (reference sequence). V was cut by 6 bases and J by 2 bases, with 11 bases left in between. CDR3 region: CSAYARAYEQYF. The CDR3 DNA reads as TGCAGTGCCTATGCTCGGGCCTACGAGCAGTACTTC.

V and J are TRBV20-1 and TRBJ2-4; 8 bases map to TRBD2. The J call is in doubt because the DNA end fits TRBJ2-7 better. This CDR3 contains 13 residues. The germline V gene has CDR1 DFQATT and CDR2 SNEGSKA (reference sequence). The CDR3 loop is CSATGTRLYEQYF. The CDR3 DNA sequence: TGCAGTGCTACGGGGACTAGGCTCTACGAGCAGTACTTC.

The chain combines TRBV6-5 with TRBJ2-7; D may be TRBD2 (5 bases). Trimming took 2 bases from V and 1 from J, leaving 12 bases between them. The CDR3 runs to 15 residues. Germline V lookup: CDR1 MNHEY, CDR2 SVGAGI. As DNA, the CDR3 is TGTGCCAGCAGTTACGCAAGCGGCCAGTCCTACGAGCAGTACTTC. Residues: CASSYASGQSYEQYF.

J is TRBJ2-7 and V is TRBV20-1; D is ambiguous. Germline values: CDR1 DFQATT, CDR2 SNEGSKA (reference sequence). The V gene lost 0 bases and the J gene lost 7 bases, with 19 bases spanning the gap. CDR3 length equals 15 residues. The CDR3 DNA sequence: TGCAGTGCTAGAGACTCCAGGAGCTCCTACAATGAGCAGTACTTC. Translating it yields CSARDSRSSYNEQYF.